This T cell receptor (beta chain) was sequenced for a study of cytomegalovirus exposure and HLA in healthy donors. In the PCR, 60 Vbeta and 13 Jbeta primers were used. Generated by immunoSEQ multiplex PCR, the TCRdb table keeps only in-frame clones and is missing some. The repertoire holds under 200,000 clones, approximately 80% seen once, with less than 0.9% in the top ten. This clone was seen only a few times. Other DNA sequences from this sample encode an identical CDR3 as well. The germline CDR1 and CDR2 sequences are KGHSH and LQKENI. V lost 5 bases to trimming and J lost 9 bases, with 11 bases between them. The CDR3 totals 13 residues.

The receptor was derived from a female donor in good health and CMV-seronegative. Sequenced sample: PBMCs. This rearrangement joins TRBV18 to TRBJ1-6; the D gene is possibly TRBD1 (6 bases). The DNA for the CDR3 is TGTGCCAGCTCAGAACAGGGTCGTTCACCCCTCCACTTT. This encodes CASSEQGRSPLHF.